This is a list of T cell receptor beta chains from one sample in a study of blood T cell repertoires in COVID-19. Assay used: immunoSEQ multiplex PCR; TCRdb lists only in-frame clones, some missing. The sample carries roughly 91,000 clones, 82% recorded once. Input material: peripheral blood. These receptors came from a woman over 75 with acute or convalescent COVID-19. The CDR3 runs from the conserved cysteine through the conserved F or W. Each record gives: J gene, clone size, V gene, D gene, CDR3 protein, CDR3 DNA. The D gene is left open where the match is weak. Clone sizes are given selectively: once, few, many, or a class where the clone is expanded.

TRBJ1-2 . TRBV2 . CASSDSQGNYGYTF TGTGCCAGCAGTGATTCCCAGGGGAACTATGGCTACACCTTC
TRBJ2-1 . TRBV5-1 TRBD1 CASSGSGQGAYNEQFF TGCGCCAGCAGCGGGTCGGGACAGGGGGCATACAATGAGCAGTTCTTC
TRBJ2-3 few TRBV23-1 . CASSHACGEGRGTGDPDTQYF TGCGCCAGCAGTCACGCTTGTGGGGAGGGACGAGGGACAGGAGACCCAGATACGCAGTATTTT
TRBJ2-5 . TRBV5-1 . CASSLAFRGLETQYF TGCGCCAGCAGCTTGGCGTTCCGGGGGTTGGAGACCCAGTACTTC
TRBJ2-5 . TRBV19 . CASSIRWQEQETQYF TGTGCCAGTAGTATTAGGTGGCAGGAACAAGAGACCCAGTACTTC
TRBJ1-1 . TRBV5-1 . CASSLLQLNGTEAFF TGCGCCAGCAGCTTGTTGCAACTGAATGGCACTGAAGCTTTCTTT
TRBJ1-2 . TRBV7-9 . CASSAGQGKGGYTF TGTGCCAGCAGCGCCGGGCAGGGCAAGGGTGGCTACACCTTC
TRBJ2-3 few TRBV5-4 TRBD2 CASSPRGTSGRGPDTQYF TGTGCCAGCAGCCCGAGGGGGACTAGCGGGAGGGGCCCAGATACGCAGTATTTT
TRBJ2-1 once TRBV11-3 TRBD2 CASSVGLAGSYNEQFF TGTGCCAGCAGCGTGGGACTAGCGGGCTCCTACAATGAGCAGTTCTTC
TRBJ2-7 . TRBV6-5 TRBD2 CASSRLSGMGNEQYF TGTGCCAGCAGCCGCCTGAGCGGGATGGGAAACGAGCAGTACTTC